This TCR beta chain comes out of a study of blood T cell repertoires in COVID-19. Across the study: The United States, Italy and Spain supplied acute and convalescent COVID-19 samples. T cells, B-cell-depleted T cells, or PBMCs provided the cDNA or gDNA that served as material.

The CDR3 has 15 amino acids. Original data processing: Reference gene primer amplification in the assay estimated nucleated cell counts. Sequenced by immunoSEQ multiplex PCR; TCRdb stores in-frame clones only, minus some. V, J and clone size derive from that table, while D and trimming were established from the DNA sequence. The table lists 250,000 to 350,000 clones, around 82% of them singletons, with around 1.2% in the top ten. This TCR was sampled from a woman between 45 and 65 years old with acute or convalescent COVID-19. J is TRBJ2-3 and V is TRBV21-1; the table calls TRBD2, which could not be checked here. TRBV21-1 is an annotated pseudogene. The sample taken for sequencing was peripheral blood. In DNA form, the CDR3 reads TGTGCCAGCAGAAAGGCGGGGGGCCATACAGATACGCAGTATTTT. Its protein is CASRKAGGHTDTQYF.